This T cell receptor (beta chain) comes out of a study of beta chain features in type 1 diabetes. This clone was seen a few times. Antigen: not known. Study-level findings and limits: PCR, the amplification step, might favor shorter templates, equally in patients and controls. The naive, central memory and Treg TCRB repertoires of patients appeared to be more similar to one another than those of healthy donors.

Populations isolated by sorting all had purity greater than 95%. The CDR3 spans 13 residues. Germline V CDR1 and CDR2: SGHRS, YFSETQ. V dropped 0 bases and J dropped 6 bases, with 7 bases sitting between them. The authors reverse transcribed all of the isolated RNA, so sequencing captured expressed TCRB transcripts. Sequenced by immunoSEQ multiplex PCR; TCRdb stores in-frame clones only, minus some. The sample includes over 700,000 clones, roughly a sixth of them seen just once. The sequencing input was naive CD4+ T cells from blood. The sequence derives from a woman aged 18-29 years in good health. This chain uses TRBV5-1 with TRBJ2-1; D unresolved. CDR3 residues: CASSLGVTNEQFF. The CDR3 nucleotides read TGCGCCAGCAGCTTGGGGGTCACCAATGAGCAGTTCTTC.